A selection of T cell receptor beta chains follows, all from one sample in a study of blood T cell repertoires in COVID-19. Sequencing was performed with immunoSEQ multiplex PCR; in TCRdb, only in-frame clones are kept and a portion is missing. The repertoire includes roughly 100,000 clones, more than 75% of them detected once, and around 4.5% sits in the top ten. Specimen: peripheral blood. All receptors come from a human donor in a cohort sampled during active COVID-19. The CDR3 runs from the conserved cysteine through the conserved F or W. Each record gives: D gene, J gene, V gene, clone size, CDR3 protein, CDR3 DNA. A D gene is named only where the DNA matches it firmly. The size of a clone is reported for some rows only, either as once, few or many, or as a class for expanded clones.

-	TRBJ1-1	TRBV5-1	-	CASSLPGGPEAFF	TGCGCCAGCAGCTTGCCGGGGGGGCCTGAAGCTTTCTTT
TRBD2	TRBJ2-7	TRBV4-2	-	CASSQDAAAAAGGSSYEQYF	TGTGCCAGCAGCCAAGATGCGGCGGCGGCGGCGGGGGGTAGCTCCTACGAGCAGTACTTC
-	TRBJ1-4	TRBV4-2	-	CASSQRDEKLFF	TGTGCCAGCAGCCAGCGTGATGAAAAACTGTTTTTT
-	TRBJ2-3	TRBV28	-	CASSTLGGAWGTDTQYF	TGTGCCAGCAGTACCTTGGGGGGGGCCTGGGGCACAGATACGCAGTATTTT
TRBD1	TRBJ2-7	TRBV30	-	CAALDRAYEQYF	TGTGCCGCCTTGGACAGGGCCTACGAGCAGTACTTC
-	TRBJ2-5	TRBV5-1	few	CASSATPGQGAGETQYF	TGCGCCAGCAGCGCTACTCCGGGACAAGGGGCGGGAGAGACCCAGTACTTC
TRBD2	TRBJ2-5	TRBV3-1/TRBV3-2	few	CASSQEGGFLTSGGRETQYF	TGTGCCAGCAGCCAAGAGGGAGGATTTTTGACTAGCGGGGGGCGAGAGACCCAGTACTTC
-	TRBJ1-5	TRBV3-1/TRBV3-2	once	CASSQVGGAQPQHF	TGTGCCAGCAGCCAAGTAGGAGGAGCTCAGCCCCAGCATTTT
TRBD1	TRBJ1-5	TRBV19	-	CASSMDRAENQPQHF	TGTGCCAGTAGTATGGACAGGGCCGAAAATCAGCCCCAGCATTTT
-	TRBJ1-1	TRBV6-6	-	CASSYYRFGSEAFF	TGTGCCAGCAGTTATTACAGGTTTGGATCTGAAGCTTTCTTT
-	TRBJ2-7	TRBV11-3	few	CASSPNGQSYEQYF	TGTGCCAGCAGCCCGAATGGACAGTCCTACGAGCAGTACTTC
-	TRBJ1-2	TRBV19	-	CASKTGYYGYTF	TGTGCCAGTAAAACAGGGTACTATGGCTACACCTTC
-	TRBJ2-5	TRBV29-1	-	CSHWGQGGETQYF	TGCAGCCACTGGGGGCAGGGTGGCGAGACCCAGTACTTC
TRBD1	TRBJ2-4	TRBV6-1	-	CASSESAGGNIQYF	TGTGCCAGCAGTGAAAGTGCAGGGGGTAACATTCAGTACTTC
-	TRBJ1-6	TRBV2	-	CASSETAGSPLHF	TGTGCCAGCAGTGAAACGGCAGGTTCACCCCTCCACTTT
TRBD1	TRBJ2-7	TRBV6-5	-	CASSSTGGLSYEQYF	TGTGCCAGCAGCTCCACAGGGGGCCTCTCCTACGAGCAGTACTTC
-	TRBJ1-3	TRBV18	-	CASSQGGENTIYF	TGTGCCAGCTCACAAGGGGGTGAAAACACCATATATTTT